A single TCR beta chain is shown here with its context. Some clones are missing from TCRdb's copy, which holds only in-frame ones; the method was immunoSEQ multiplex PCR. Of 250,000 to 350,000 clones listed, roughly 86% are singletons. The entry originates in a study of blood T cell repertoires in COVID-19. Study details: The analysed material was cDNA or gDNA that came from T cells, B-cell-depleted T cells, or PBMCs.

This receptor was identified in a woman aged 18 to 35 who had recovered from COVID-19. The specimen sequenced was PBMCs or T cells enriched from blood (not recorded which).

The CDR3 region is CASSPLDGRGNTIYF. The CDR3 region has the DNA TGTGCCAGCAGCCCCCTAGATGGGAGGGGAAACACCATATATTTT. The chain carries TRBV9 and TRBJ1-3; D unresolved. The CDR3 length is 15 residues. V gave up 4 bases and J gave up 4 bases, with 15 bases separating them. CDR1 and CDR2 (germline): SGDLS, YYNGEE.